The 18 T cell receptor beta chains below were found in one sample sequenced in a study of T cell responses to AZD1222 COVID-19 vaccine. This table comes from immunoSEQ multiplex PCR, and its TCRdb copy is limited to in-frame clones, with some not included. The sample shows about 150,000 clones, around nine tenths of them seen only once. Source: peripheral blood, taken on day 0 of AZD1222 vaccination. These receptors were taken from an adult in good health.

The CDR3 protein is CASSPLTGTIYDGYTF. The CDR3 coding sequence is TGTGCCAGCAGTCCCCTGACAGGGACCATTTATGATGGCTACACCTTC. This rearrangement joins TRBV27 to TRBJ1-2, with 7 bases lining up with TRBD1. This CDR3 contains 16 residues. J lost 6 bases, V lost 5 bases, and 15 bases had no gene match. Germline V gene data show CDR1 as MNHEY and CDR2 as SMNVEV (reference sequence).

The chain joins TRBV9 to TRBJ2-1; D assignment may be TRBD1 or TRBD2 (5 bases each). V shed 4 bases and J shed 9 bases, with 23 bases lying between them. CDR1 and CDR2 (germline): SGDLS, YYNGEE. The length of the CDR3 is 16 residues. The CDR3: CASSLLGRDDLGEQFF. As DNA, the CDR3 is TGTGCCAGCAGCCTACTGGGTAGGGACGACCTGGGTGAGCAGTTCTTC.

The rearrangement links TRBV21-1 to TRBJ2-1. TRBV21-1 is described as a pseudogene. The CDR3 extends over 16 amino acids. Written as DNA, the CDR3 is TGTGCCAGCAGCTCCCGGGTTTGGGATGGGCCCAATGAGCAGTTCTTC. Its translation is CASSSRVWDGPNEQFF.

The V and J genes are TRBV30 and TRBJ1-1; 8 bases fit TRBD1. The V gene end was trimmed by 2 bases and the J gene end by 3 bases; junction bases not matched to a gene: 11. Looked up from germline, CDR1 is GTSNPN and CDR2 is SVGIG (reference sequence). The CDR3 has 16 residues. CDR3 in amino acids: CAWSIGTGLLHTEAFF. As DNA, the CDR3 is TGTGCCTGGAGTATCGGGACAGGCCTTCTACACACTGAAGCTTTCTTT. Looking up the rest from reference TRBV30 and TRBJ1-1 gives the full variable domain: SQTIHQWPATLVQPVGSPLSLECTVEGTSNPNLYWYRQAAGRGLQLLFYSVGIGQISSEVPQNLSASRPQDRQFILSSKKLLLSDSGFYLCAWSIGTGLLHTEAFFGQGTRLTVV.

This chain uses TRBV28 with TRBJ2-5, with 12 bases aligning to TRBD1. The germline gives CDR1 MDHEN, CDR2 SYDVKM. CDR3 length equals 16 residues. Unmatched junction bases numbered 9, after V lost 5 bases and J lost 5 bases. Here the CDR3 DNA reads TGTGCCAGCAGTACCTGGGACAGGGGGCAGGAGGAGACCCAGTACTTC. Encoded protein: CASSTWDRGQEETQYF. Complete variable domain (other parts from reference TRBV28 and TRBJ2-5): DVKVTQSSRYLVKRTGEKVFLECVQDMDHENMFWYRQDPGLGLRLIYFSYDVKMKEKGDIPEGYSVSREKKERFSLILESASTNQTSMYLCASSTWDRGQEETQYFGPGTRLLVL.

The chain has TRBV9 and TRBJ1-6, with D possibly matching TRBD1 (5 bases). The CDR3 totals 15 residues. In germline, CDR1 is SGDLS, CDR2 YYNGEE. V was shortened by 3 bases and J by 0 bases, with 7 bases between the two germline ends. This chain's CDR3 is CASSGTNSYNSPLHF. The CDR3 nucleotides read TGTGCCAGCAGCGGGACAAACTCCTATAATTCACCCCTCCACTTT.

The genes are TRBV4-2 and TRBJ2-3; 14 bases fit TRBD2. V was clipped by 1 base and J by 5 bases; unmatched bases: 5. The CDR3 length is 17 residues. Germline loops: CDR1 LGHNA, CDR2 YNFKEQ. CDR3 DNA: TGTGCCAGCAGCCAAGTCGGGACTAGCGGGAGTCTAGATACGCAGTATTTT. This sequence encodes CASSQVGTSGSLDTQYF.

The table lists this clone with a count of one. The rearrangement joins TRBV19 to TRBJ1-5, with a tentative D call TRBD1 (6 bases). Germline CDR1 reads LNHDA; CDR2 reads SQIVND (reference sequence). The CDR3 length is 17 residues. V dropped 10 bases and J dropped 4 bases, with 26 bases sitting between them. The CDR3 reads CATRRQAPAGGNQPQHF. The DNA of the CDR3 is TGTGCCACCCGGAGACAGGCGCCCGCCGGGGGGAATCAGCCCCAGCATTTT.

This clone was picked up one time. The chain employs TRBV19 and TRBJ1-5; TRBD1 aligns across 11 bases. The CDR3 runs to 18 residues. CDR1 and CDR2 from the germline V gene are LNHDA and SQIVND (reference sequence). J gave up 4 bases and V 0 bases, and 8 bases lay outside the gene matches. CDR3 region: CASSIEPGQGVRNQPQHF. Written as DNA, the CDR3 is TGTGCCAGTAGTATAGAACCGGGACAGGGGGTCCGGAATCAGCCCCAGCATTTT.

J is TRBJ1-6 and V is TRBV5-1; D gene unclear. The CDR3 runs to 20 residues. Looked up from germline, CDR1 is SGHRS and CDR2 is YFSETQ. V was clipped by 1 base and J by 0 bases, with 20 bases between them. The CDR3 is CASSLYGTDESSSYNSPLHF. Here the CDR3 DNA reads TGCGCCAGCAGCTTGTACGGCACAGACGAGTCAAGCTCCTATAATTCACCCCTCCACTTT. The full variable domain, with the rest looked up from reference TRBV5-1 and TRBJ1-6, is KAGVTQTPRYLIKTRGQQVTLSCSPISGHRSVSWYQQTPGQGLQFLFEYFSETQRNKGNFPGRFSGRQFSNSRSEMNVSTLELGDSALYLCASSLYGTDESSSYNSPLHFGNGTRLTVT.

The chain links TRBV5-5 to TRBJ2-7; D is unclear. This CDR3 is built from 11 residues. CDR1 is SGHKS, CDR2 YYEKEE, per germline (reference sequence). V lost 0 bases, J lost 5 bases, and 3 bases lay in between. CDR3 DNA: TGTGCCAGCAGCTTGGTGAACGAGCAGTACTTC. Residues: CASSLVNEQYF.

The rearrangement joins TRBV9 to TRBJ2-1, with D maybe TRBD2 (6 bases). The germline V gene has CDR1 SGDLS and CDR2 YYNGEE. The CDR3 has 15 amino acids. With 3 bases removed from V and 2 bases from J, the gap between germline ends came to 12 bases. The CDR3 DNA follows: TGTGCCAGCAGCGCGGAGGGCCTCCCCTACAATGAGCAGTTCTTC. Translating it yields CASSAEGLPYNEQFF.

V gene TRBV23-1 combines with J gene TRBJ1-6; D perhaps matches TRBD1 (5 bases). TRBV23-1 is recorded as an ORF, its role being uncertain. Trimming pared 0 bases from V and 5 bases from J, leaving 8 bases between. The CDR3 has 15 amino acids. Written as DNA, the CDR3 is TGCGCCAGCAGTCAATCATCCAGGGATAATTCACCCCTCCACTTT. Protein sequence: CASSQSSRDNSPLHF.

The V gene is TRBV18, the J gene TRBJ1-5; 10 positions agree with TRBD1. Germline V gene lookup returns CDR1 KGHSH and CDR2 LQKENI. V lost 3 bases to trimming and J lost 3 bases; unmatched junction nucleotides: 5. CDR3 length: 16 amino acids. The CDR3 reads CASSPGQGGANQPQHF. For the CDR3, the DNA is TGTGCCAGCTCACCTGGACAGGGGGGCGCCAATCAGCCCCAGCATTTT.

This clone was seen a few times. The chain links TRBV10-3 to TRBJ1-2; 7 bases align to TRBD1. The J segment lost 7 bases and the V segment lost 4 bases, leaving 12 bases of the junction unmatched. Germline CDR1 and CDR2: ENHRY and SYGVKD. The CDR3 loop spans 15 amino acids. The CDR3 DNA is TGTGCCATCAGTGTCAACACACAGGGGCTGGGTGGCTACACCTTC. It codes for CAISVNTQGLGGYTF.

The chain is built from TRBV27 and TRBJ1-2; D ambiguous. V was pared by 5 bases and J by 13 bases, with 23 bases between. CDR3 size: 14 residues. The germline CDR1 and CDR2 sequences are MNHEY and SMNVEV (reference sequence). CDR3 protein: CASSLLGPQQGRTF. The CDR3 DNA reads TGTGCCAGCAGTCTCCTCGGGCCGCAACAAGGACGCACCTTC.

V usage is TRBV16 and J usage is TRBJ1-1, with D uncertain. Germline assignment: CDR1 KGHSY and CDR2 FQNENV. The CDR3 loop spans 13 amino acids. Trimming removed 5 bases at V and 5 bases at J, with 12 bases between. CDR3 protein: CASSERRMTEAFF. In nucleotides, the CDR3 is TGTGCCAGCAGCGAAAGGCGGATGACTGAAGCTTTCTTT.

The table lists this clone with a few counts. The chain is built from TRBV10-2 and TRBJ2-7; 10 positions match TRBD1. The length of the CDR3 is 17 residues. CDR1 and CDR2 (germline): WSHSY, SAAADI. Losses at the gene ends were 3 bases for V and 2 bases for J; bases not matched to a gene: 10. CDR3 DNA sequence: TGCGCCAGCAGTGATTATTTCCGGGACAGGGGCGCCTACGAGCAGTACTTC. Translation gives CASSDYFRDRGAYEQYF.